This T cell receptor (beta chain) was recorded in a study of CD8+ T cells in alopecia areata (dated by TCRdb to about 2018). Context from the whole study: The treated patients, all with moderate-to-severe alopecia areata, were enrolled in an open-label pilot trial of oral tofacitinib given at 5 to 10 mg twice daily. Scalp clonality was compared among normal scalp (n=4), patchy alopecia areata scalp (n=8), and alopecia totalis/universalis scalp (n=8). Biopsies were taken from tofacitinib-treated patients at baseline and at 4 and 24 weeks of treatment, and a later scalp biopsy was taken in several of the tofacitinib-treated patients. immunoSEQ multiplex PCR using 35 Vbeta forward primers and 13 Jbeta reverse primers was used to amplify TCRbeta CDR3 regions. High-throughput TCRbeta sequencing was used to examine T cell clonal expansion in alopecia areata in both the C3H/HeJ mouse model and human patients. In humans, TCRbeta sequencing was performed on scalp tissue and on sorted CD4+ and CD8+ peripheral blood T cells from healthy controls and from patients with patchy or totalis/universalis alopecia areata. Patients stayed on tofacitinib for 6 to 18 months and then had 6 months of follow-up off drug so that delayed response and recurrence could be assessed. RNA came from the PAXgene miRNA kit for fixed scalp, the miRNeasy kit for PBMCs, and the RNeasy kit for mouse skin. Overall results and qualifications from the work: Resident alphabeta T cells in normal human skin are also sequenced, complicating scalp TCR repertoire analysis, unlike mouse skin dominated by gammadelta T cells. Compared with normal scalp, lesional scalp, particularly in alopecia totalis/universalis, had higher clonality and more expanded CD8+ clones, which suggests antigenic drive. Shared TCR sequences between patients were less evident than in mice, which may be partly attributable to HLA diversity in the patient population.

The germline V gene encodes CDR1 MGHRA and CDR2 YSYEKL. The CDR3 runs 13 residues from the cysteine to the phenylalanine. Only the CDR3 portion is preserved as DNA: 39 bases, with reading frame beginning at the first base. V lost 0 bases and J lost 5 bases; the stretch between them is 7 bases long. The library was produced with the immunoSEQ multiplex PCR assay. For TCR sequencing, RNA was extracted from every sample and reverse transcribed into cDNA to serve as template. First-strand cDNA was synthesized with SuperScript III using a 2:1 mix of oligo-dT and random hexamers. A synthetic immune receptor repertoire was used to measure amplification bias, and any remaining bias was corrected computationally. The study's own analysis went as follows. Raw reads were preprocessed to remove errors, and CDR3 was defined by IMGT conventions from the conserved cysteine to phenylalanine. Clonality was computed by normalizing Shannon entropy by log2 of the number of productive unique TCRs and subtracting the result from 1. Scalp TCRbeta sequences were cross-referenced with sorted blood CD4 and CD8 repertoires so that the CD4 or CD8 identity of scalp clones could be inferred. Entries here come from immuneACCESS through TCRdb and include only in-frame sequences with V and J called. Some clones fail to appear in such tables; in the studies checked, an unresolved V gene covers under half of the shortfall, and the cause of the remainder is unknown. That table is the source of V, J and clone size, and D and trimming were worked out from the DNA. The sample records about 180,000 clones, roughly 66% of which are singletons. The ten most abundant clones make up over 9.5% of the sample.

The intended sense of this specimen's time point label: baseline before oral tofacitinib. Lesional scalp punch biopsies and peripheral blood were collected from alopecia areata patients. After PBMCs were isolated by density centrifugation and stained for CD3, CD4 and CD8, a FACSAria was used to sort CD4+ and CD8+ T cells. This clone was detected only once. No antigen is known for it. Base-call qualities are not available, and no considerably larger clone is one nucleotide away. In this chain, TRBV4-1 is recombined with TRBJ1-2; the D gene is unclear. The sequence came from a human donor with alopecia areata. Sequencing was performed on CD8+ T cells sorted from blood, taken at week 0. CDR3 protein: CASSQEAGYGYTF. Read as DNA, the sequence is TGCGCCAGCAGCCAAGAAGCGGGGTATGGCTACACCTTC.